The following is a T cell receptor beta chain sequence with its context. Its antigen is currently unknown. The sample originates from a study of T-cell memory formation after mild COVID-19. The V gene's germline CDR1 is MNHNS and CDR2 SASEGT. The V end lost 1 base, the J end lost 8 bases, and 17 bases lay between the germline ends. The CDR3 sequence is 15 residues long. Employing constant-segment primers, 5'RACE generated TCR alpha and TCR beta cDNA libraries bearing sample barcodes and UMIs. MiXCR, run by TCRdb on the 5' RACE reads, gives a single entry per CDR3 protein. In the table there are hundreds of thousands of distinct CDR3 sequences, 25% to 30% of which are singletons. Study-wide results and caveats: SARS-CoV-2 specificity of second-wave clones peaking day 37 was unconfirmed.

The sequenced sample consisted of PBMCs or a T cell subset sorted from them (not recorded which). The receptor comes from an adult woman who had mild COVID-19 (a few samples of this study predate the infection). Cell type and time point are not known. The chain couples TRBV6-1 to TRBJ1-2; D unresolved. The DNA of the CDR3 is TGTGCCAGCAGTGAAGTAGAGGGCTCCGCCCGGGGCTACACCTTC. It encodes CASSEVEGSARGYTF.